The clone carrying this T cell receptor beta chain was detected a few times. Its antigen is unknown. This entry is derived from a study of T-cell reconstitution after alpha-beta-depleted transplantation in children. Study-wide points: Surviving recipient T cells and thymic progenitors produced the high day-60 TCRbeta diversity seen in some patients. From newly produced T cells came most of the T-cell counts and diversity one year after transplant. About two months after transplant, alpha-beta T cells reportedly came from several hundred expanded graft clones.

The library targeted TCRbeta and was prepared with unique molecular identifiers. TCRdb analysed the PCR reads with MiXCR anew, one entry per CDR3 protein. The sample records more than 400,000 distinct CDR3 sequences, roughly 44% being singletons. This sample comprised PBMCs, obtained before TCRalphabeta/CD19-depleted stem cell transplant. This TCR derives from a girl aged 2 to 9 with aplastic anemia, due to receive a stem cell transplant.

The CDR3 region is CSASQPFQETQYF. The CDR3, as DNA: TGCAGTGCTAGTCAGCCTTTCCAAGAGACCCAGTACTTC. The chain is built from TRBV20-1 and TRBJ2-5; the D is unclear. V was cut by 3 bases and J by 1 base, with 9 bases left in between. Germline V gene lookup returns CDR1 DFQATT and CDR2 SNEGSKA (reference sequence). The CDR3 is 13 amino acids.